What follows is one T cell receptor beta chain and its context. PCR amplification relied on 60 Vbeta primers (plus 13 Jbeta primers). TCRdb's table, derived via immunoSEQ multiplex PCR, lists solely in-frame clones and lacks some. The sample comprises some 140,000 clones, 65% to 80% of which are singletons, and 3.1% rests with the top ten. The data originate from a study of cytomegalovirus exposure and HLA in healthy donors. V shed 2 bases and J shed 8 bases, with 15 bases lying between them. The germline CDR1 and CDR2 sequences are SQVTM and ANQGSEA. This CDR3 is 13 amino acids long. The sequence derives from a man in his forties in good health and CMV-seronegative. The sample taken for sequencing was PBMCs. J is TRBJ1-2 and V is TRBV29-1, with D possibly matching TRBD1 (6 bases). This CDR3 reads CSVESQGLGGYTF. CDR3 sequence (DNA): TGCAGCGTTGAATCGCAGGGGTTGGGAGGCTACACCTTC.